These 6 T cell receptor beta chains came from one sample sequenced in a study of T cell changes during pregnancy in multiple sclerosis. Produced via immunoSEQ multiplex PCR; TCRdb's table is partial and in-frame only. The sample shows 75,000 to 100,000 clones, over 75% of them seen only once. Sample: peripheral blood, taken in the second trimester of pregnancy. Receptor source: a female donor in good health, enrolled as a control in a pregnancy study.

The chain links TRBV6-5 to TRBJ1-4; 9 nucleotides align to TRBD1. J lost 6 bases, V lost 5 bases, and 4 bases had no gene match. The CDR3 length is 14 residues. The germline V gene has CDR1 MNHEY and CDR2 SVGAGI. In DNA form, the CDR3 reads TGTGCCAGCAGTGGCCGGGACAGGGATGAAAAACTGTTTTTT. Its translation: CASSGRDRDEKLFF.

The chain combines TRBV7-9 with TRBJ2-7; 8 bases fit TRBD1. V shed 6 bases, J shed 3 bases, and the junction held 10 bases outside the gene matches. CDR3 length: 15 amino acids. Germline V lookup: CDR1 SEHNR, CDR2 FQNEAQ (reference sequence). CDR3 coding DNA: TGTGCCAGCAGTTTCAGGACAGGGCGAGGCTACGAGCAGTACTTC. Protein sequence: CASSFRTGRGYEQYF.

This chain links TRBV2 with TRBJ1-2, with a tentative D call TRBD1 (6 bases). Per the germline V gene, CDR1 is SNHLY and CDR2 is FYNNEI. Deletions cut 5 bases from V and 4 bases from J, with 14 bases between. The CDR3 covers 14 residues. In DNA form, the CDR3 reads TGTGCCAGCAGTCTAACGACAGGAAGCTATGGCTACACCTTC. Its protein product is CASSLTTGSYGYTF.

V usage is TRBV5-1 and J usage is TRBJ2-7; no clear D. CDR1 is SGHRS, CDR2 YFSETQ, per germline. V was cut by 4 bases and J by 0 bases, with 11 bases left in between. The CDR3 runs 14 residues. The CDR3 DNA is TGCGCCAGCAGCCCGTTATCCCGCTCCTACGAGCAGTACTTC. Translated: CASSPLSRSYEQYF.

The chain recombines TRBV11-2 with TRBJ1-5; D ambiguous. V shed 6 bases and J shed 3 bases, with 18 bases lying between them. The germline gives CDR1 SGHAT, CDR2 FQNNGV. The CDR3 runs 16 residues. This CDR3 is CASSSQGPGANQPQHF. CDR3 in DNA: TGTGCCAGCAGTTCTCAAGGCCCGGGAGCCAATCAGCCCCAGCATTTT.

This clone has a single count. This sequence joins TRBV27 and TRBJ2-7; tentative D call: TRBD2 (6 bases). Trimming removed 1 base from V and 7 bases from J, with 29 bases in between. Per the germline V gene, CDR1 is MNHEY and CDR2 is SMNVEV (reference sequence). The CDR3 is made up of 19 amino acids. The chain's CDR3 is CASSLYSGEYHLEVGEQYF. CDR3 DNA: TGTGCCAGCAGTTTATACTCGGGGGAGTACCACCTAGAAGTCGGGGAGCAGTACTTC.